One sample yielded the 18 T cell receptor beta chains listed below, sequenced in a study of lymphopenia after photon versus proton radiotherapy. Measured with immunoSEQ multiplex PCR; TCRdb has only the in-frame clones, and not every one. Found here are under 70,000 clones, 85% to 95% of them singletons; the top ten hold about 2.2%. The material sequenced was peripheral blood, taken from a patient treated with photon-based radiotherapy. Source of these receptors: a woman aged 40 to 55 with cholangiocarcinoma.

J is TRBJ2-3 and V is TRBV28; 10 positions match TRBD2. This CDR3 has 16 residues. Germline CDR1 reads MDHEN; CDR2 reads SYDVKM. The junction had 9 bases not matched to a gene; V was cut back by 4 bases and J by 5 bases. The CDR3 DNA follows: TGTGCCAGCAGTTCCATAAGCGGGAGGGGGAGAGATACGCAGTATTTT. It encodes CASSSISGRGRDTQYF. Full variable domain (rest looked up from reference TRBV28 and TRBJ2-3): DVKVTQSSRYLVKRTGEKVFLECVQDMDHENMFWYRQDPGLGLRLIYFSYDVKMKEKGDIPEGYSVSREKKERFSLILESASTNQTSMYLCASSSISGRGRDTQYFGPGTRLTVL.

V usage is TRBV7-2 and J usage is TRBJ2-7; 8 bases map to TRBD2. V dropped 5 bases and J dropped 2; count of bases not matched to a gene: 5. The CDR3 length is 14 residues. CDR1 SGHTA and CDR2 FQGNSA come from the germline V gene. The CDR3 coding sequence is TGTGCCAGCAGCAGGATAGCGGGGACCTACGAGCAGTACTTC. Translated: CASSRIAGTYEQYF. Full variable domain (rest looked up from reference TRBV7-2 and TRBJ2-7): GAGVSQSPSNKVTEKGKDVELRCDPISGHTALYWYRQSLGQGLEFLIYFQGNSAPDKSGLPSDRFSAERTGGSVSTLTIQRTQQEDSAVYLCASSRIAGTYEQYFGPGTRLTVT.

This chain joins TRBV30 and TRBJ1-4, with 9 positions matching TRBD1. Germline V gene sequence: CDR1 GTSNPN, CDR2 SVGIG (reference sequence). The V and J ends lost 6 bases and 7 bases, in that order; junction bases with no gene match: 3. The CDR3 contains 12 residues. The CDR3: CACSDRGEKLFF. DNA for the CDR3: TGTGCCTGTTCGGACAGGGGTGAAAAACTGTTTTTT. Combining the CDR3 with reference TRBV30 and TRBJ1-4 gives the whole variable domain SQTIHQWPATLVQPVGSPLSLECTVEGTSNPNLYWYRQAAGRGLQLLFYSVGIGQISSEVPQNLSASRPQDRQFILSSKKLLLSDSGFYLCACSDRGEKLFFGSGTQLSVL.

The chain has TRBV5-4 and TRBJ2-1; D possibly matches TRBD1 or TRBD2 (5 bases each). CDR3 length equals 15 residues. CDR1 and CDR2 (germline): SGHNT, YYREEE (reference sequence). Trimming shortened V by 4 bases and J by 9 bases, and 20 bases separated the two germline ends. CDR3 region: CASSRFGTASGEQFF. The CDR3 bases are TGTGCCAGCAGCCGTTTTGGGACGGCCTCCGGTGAGCAGTTCTTC.

The chain employs TRBV27 and TRBJ2-1; TRBD2 aligns across 13 bases. Germline CDR1 reads MNHEY; CDR2 reads SMNVEV (reference sequence). The CDR3 consists of 14 residues. V shed 6 bases and J 6 bases; nucleotides not matched to a gene: 2. The CDR3 nucleotides read TGTGCCAGCAGAACTAGCGGGGGGGGCAATGAGCAGTTCTTC. It codes for CASRTSGGGNEQFF.

V gene TRBV6-1 combines with J gene TRBJ2-1; 7 nucleotides match TRBD1. The CDR3 covers 15 residues. The J segment lost 4 bases and the V segment lost 6 bases, leaving 9 bases of the junction unmatched. Germline CDR1 reads MNHNS; CDR2 reads SASEGT. CDR3 nucleotides: TGTGCCAGCAGCCTAGAGGGGGCAGCTTACAATGAGCAGTTCTTC. Translated: CASSLEGAAYNEQFF.

The chain links TRBV27 to TRBJ1-1; the D is unclear. Germline V lookup: CDR1 MNHEY, CDR2 SMNVEV (reference sequence). There are 14 residues in the CDR3. V was shortened by 3 bases and J by 2 bases, with 10 bases between the two germline ends. This CDR3 is CASSLADSNTEAFF. CDR3 bases: TGTGCCAGCAGTTTGGCAGACTCAAACACTGAAGCTTTCTTT.

The V and J genes are TRBV7-2 and TRBJ2-5; 8 bases match TRBD1. The CDR3 totals 15 residues. After removal of 7 bases from V and 0 bases from J, the junction contained 7 bases not matched to a gene. Germline lookup yields CDR1 SGHTA and CDR2 FQGNSA. CDR3 coding DNA: TGTGCCAGCAACTGGGGGACAGGCTACCAAGAGACCCAGTACTTC. It codes for CASNWGTGYQETQYF. Filled out from reference TRBV7-2 and TRBJ2-5, the complete variable domain reads GAGVSQSPSNKVTEKGKDVELRCDPISGHTALYWYRQSLGQGLEFLIYFQGNSAPDKSGLPSDRFSAERTGGSVSTLTIQRTQQEDSAVYLCASNWGTGYQETQYFGPGTRLLVL.

The chain recombines TRBV19 with TRBJ1-1, with D uncertain. V shed 5 bases and J shed 4 bases, with 8 bases lying between them. The CDR3 is made up of 12 amino acids. From germline, CDR1 is LNHDA and CDR2 SQIVND (reference sequence). In nucleotides, the CDR3 is TGTGCCAGTAGTGCTTCCGGCACTGAAGCTTTCTTT. It codes for CASSASGTEAFF. The full variable domain, with the rest looked up from reference TRBV19 and TRBJ1-1, is DGGITQSPKYLFRKEGQNVTLSCEQNLNHDAMYWYRQDPGQGLRLIYYSQIVNDFQKGDIAEGYSVSREKKESFPLTVTSAQKNPTAFYLCASSASGTEAFFGQGTRLTVV.

The rearrangement links TRBV5-4 to TRBJ2-7; 9 bases align to TRBD1. Germline assignment: CDR1 SGHNT and CDR2 YYREEE (reference sequence). After removal of 1 base from V and 5 bases from J, the junction contained 4 bases not matched to a gene. The CDR3 has 14 amino acids. CDR3 in amino acids: CASSLRDRVDEQYF. In DNA form, the CDR3 reads TGTGCCAGCAGCTTGAGGGACAGGGTCGACGAGCAGTACTTC.

The chain is built from TRBV7-9 and TRBJ2-7; tentatively, D is TRBD1 (6 bases). V was clipped by 4 bases and J by 2 bases, with 18 bases between them. The CDR3 runs to 16 residues. Germline CDR1 and CDR2: SEHNR and FQNEAQ (reference sequence). The CDR3 DNA sequence: TGTGCCAGCAGCTCGCCAGGGACACAGGGAGCCTACGAGCAGTACTTC. Residues: CASSSPGTQGAYEQYF.

V usage is TRBV10-3 and J usage is TRBJ1-2, with 7 bases lining up with TRBD1. V dropped 10 bases and J dropped 2; count of bases not matched to a gene: 7. The CDR3 spans 13 residues. The germline gives CDR1 ENHRY, CDR2 SYGVKD. CDR3 nucleotide sequence: TGTGCCACGACGGACAGGTTGAACTATGGCTACACCTTC. Translated, it gives CATTDRLNYGYTF.

The chain employs TRBV2 and TRBJ1-1; D ambiguous. In germline, CDR1 is SNHLY, CDR2 FYNNEI. The CDR3 length is 12 residues. V was cut by 3 bases and J by 5 bases, with 7 bases left in between. CDR3 sequence: CASSEVWTEAFF. The CDR3 DNA reads as TGTGCCAGCAGTGAGGTGTGGACTGAAGCTTTCTTT.

In this sample, this clone turned up once. This chain links TRBV5-4 with TRBJ2-2; 9 nucleotides agree with TRBD2. CDR1 is SGHNT and CDR2 is YYREEE in the germline V gene (reference sequence). The CDR3 length is 17 residues. V shed 4 bases, J shed 0 bases, and the junction held 7 bases outside the gene matches. In DNA, the CDR3 is TGTGCCAGCAGCCCGTGGGCGGGGGGGACGAACACCGGGGAGCTGTTTTTT. This encodes CASSPWAGGTNTGELFF.

V and J are TRBV14 and TRBJ2-5; D is uncertain. The CDR3 contains 13 residues. Germline assignment: CDR1 SGHDN and CDR2 FVKESK. Trimming took off 4 bases at V and 4 bases at J, with 10 bases between the two ends. The CDR3 DNA is TGTGCCAGCAGCCTCTCGAATCGAGAGACCCAGTACTTC. It specifies CASSLSNRETQYF.

V gene TRBV7-9 combines with J gene TRBJ2-5; unclear D gene. CDR3 size: 12 residues. V lost 5 bases, J lost 5 bases, and 9 bases lay in between. Per the germline V gene, CDR1 is SEHNR and CDR2 is FQNEAQ (reference sequence). The DNA of the CDR3 is TGTGCCAGCAGCCCCACATCGGAGACCCAGTACTTC. This sequence encodes CASSPTSETQYF. The variable domain in full, with the rest retrieved from reference TRBV7-9 and TRBJ2-5, is DTGVSQNPRHKITKRGQNVTFRCDPISEHNRLYWYRQTLGQGPEFLTYFQNEAQLEKSRLLSDRFSAERPKGSFSTLEIQRTEQGDSAMYLCASSPTSETQYFGPGTRLLVL.

The V call is TRBV5-1, the J call TRBJ2-2; 10 nucleotides line up with TRBD2. Germline V lookup: CDR1 SGHRS, CDR2 YFSETQ. Trimming removed 4 bases from V and 10 bases from J; junction bases left unmatched: 7. The length of the CDR3 is 14 residues. The CDR3 loop is CASSHGLAGVELFF. In nucleotides, the CDR3 is TGCGCCAGCAGCCATGGTCTAGCGGGAGTGGAGCTGTTTTTT.

The gene calls are TRBV29-1 and TRBJ2-7; D may match TRBD1 or TRBD2 (5 bases each). The CDR3 spans 12 residues. Per germline, CDR1 SQVTM and CDR2 ANQGSEA. Trimming stripped 8 bases from V and 2 bases from J, with 13 bases between. Here the CDR3 reads CSILGATYEQYF. The DNA for the CDR3 is TGCAGCATCCTCGGGGCTACCTACGAGCAGTACTTC.